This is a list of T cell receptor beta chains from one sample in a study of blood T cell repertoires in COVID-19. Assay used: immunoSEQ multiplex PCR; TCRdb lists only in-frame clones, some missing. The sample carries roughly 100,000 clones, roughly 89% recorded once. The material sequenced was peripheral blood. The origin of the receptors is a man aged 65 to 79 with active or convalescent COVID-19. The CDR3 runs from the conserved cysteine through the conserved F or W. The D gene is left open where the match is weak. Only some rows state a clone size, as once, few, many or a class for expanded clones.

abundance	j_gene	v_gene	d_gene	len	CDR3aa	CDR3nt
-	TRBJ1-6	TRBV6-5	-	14	CASSSGVNNSPLHF	TGTGCCAGCAGTTCGGGAGTAAATAATTCACCCCTCCACTTT
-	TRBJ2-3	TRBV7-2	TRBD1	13	CASSLSRTGAQYF	TGTGCCAGCAGCTTAAGTCGGACAGGGGCGCAGTATTTT
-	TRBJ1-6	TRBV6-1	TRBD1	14	CASGTGSLDSPLHF	TGTGCCAGCGGGACAGGGTCTTTGGATTCACCCCTCCACTTT
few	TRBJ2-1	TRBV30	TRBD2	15	CAWSSGGALTNKQFF	TGTGCCTGGAGTTCGGGGGGGGCTCTTACCAATAAGCAGTTCTTC
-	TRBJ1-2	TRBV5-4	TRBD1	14	CASSTQGGNYGYTF	TGTGCCAGCAGCACACAGGGGGGAAATTATGGCTACACCTTC
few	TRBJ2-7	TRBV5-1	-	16	CASSFTPDRFSYEQYF	TGCGCCAGCAGCTTCACCCCGGACAGATTCTCCTACGAGCAGTACTTC
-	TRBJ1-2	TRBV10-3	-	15	CAISDPARQPYGYTF	TGTGCCATCAGTGACCCAGCTCGACAGCCGTATGGCTACACCTTC
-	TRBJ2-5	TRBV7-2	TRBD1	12	CVCGDRGETQYF	TGTGTTTGTGGGGACAGGGGGGAGACCCAGTACTTC
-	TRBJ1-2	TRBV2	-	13	CASRFQPGDGYTF	TGTGCCAGCAGATTCCAACCAGGGGATGGCTACACCTTC
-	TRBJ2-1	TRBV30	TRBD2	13	CAWSVRGGTIQFF	TGTGCCTGGAGTGTACGGGGGGGAACTATTCAGTTCTTC
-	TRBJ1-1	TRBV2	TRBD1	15	CASTPGGRLYTEAFF	TGTGCCAGCACCCCAGGGGGAAGGCTGTATACTGAAGCTTTCTTT